Each of the 14 T cell receptor beta chains below was sequenced from the same sample in a study of CD8 T cell repertoires and HIV-1 epitope variants. Their recognized antigens are unknown. TCRdb keeps only in-frame clones here, not all; method: immunoSEQ multiplex PCR. The table lists 5,800 or so clones, 65% to 80% of them singletons. What was sequenced was cultured CD8+ T cells derived from PBMCs. The receptors originated from a male donor with HIV.

The chain uses TRBV28 and TRBJ2-3; D might be TRBD2 (5 bases). This CDR3 is built from 15 residues. CDR1 is MDHEN, CDR2 SYDVKM, per germline. Deletions cut 2 bases from V and 0 bases from J, with 9 bases between. CDR3 DNA sequence: TGTGCCAGCAGTTTAGGAGCGGTAAGCACAGATACGCAGTATTTT. This sequence encodes CASSLGAVSTDTQYF.

The rearrangement joins TRBV11-2 to TRBJ2-7; 7 bases line up with TRBD2. Germline V lookup: CDR1 SGHAT, CDR2 FQNNGV. The J segment lost 0 bases and the V segment lost 0 bases, leaving 8 bases of the junction unmatched. The CDR3 spans 17 residues. CDR3 sequence: CASSLDGGGVPSYEQYF. The CDR3 coding sequence is TGTGCCAGCAGCTTAGATGGGGGGGGAGTGCCCTCCTACGAGCAGTACTTC.

V usage is TRBV4-2 and J usage is TRBJ2-1; D not resolved. Trimming took 3 bases from V and 6 from J, leaving 3 bases between them. There are 11 residues in the CDR3. Germline V gene lookup returns CDR1 LGHNA and CDR2 YNFKEQ. CDR3 DNA sequence: TGTGCCAGCAGCCACGCCAATGAGCAGTTCTTC. Amino acids: CASSHANEQFF.

The genes are TRBV5-4 and TRBJ2-7; 9 nucleotides line up with TRBD1. This CDR3 spans 14 amino acids. Losses at the gene ends were 4 bases for V and 5 bases for J; bases not matched to a gene: 7. Germline V gives CDR1 SGHNT, CDR2 YYREEE (reference sequence). Written as DNA, the CDR3 is TGTGCCAGCAGCCGGACAGGGGAAATTAACGAGCAGTACTTC. Its protein product is CASSRTGEINEQYF.

There are a few counts of this clone. The chain carries TRBV5-8 and TRBJ2-2; no firm D call. V was cut by 6 bases and J by 2 bases, with 8 bases left in between. CDR3 size: 13 residues. CDR1 and CDR2 from the germline V gene are SGHTS and YDEGEE. CDR3 nucleotides: TGTGCCAGCAATTTGCTAAACACCGGGGAGCTGTTTTTT. This gives the protein CASNLLNTGELFF.

The CDR3 loop is CASSQVASGGVGGTDTQYF. The CDR3 DNA follows: TGTGCCAGCAGCCAAGTCGCTAGCGGGGGGGTTGGGGGCACAGATACGCAGTATTTT. The chain joins TRBV4-2 to TRBJ2-3; 12 nucleotides match TRBD2. The CDR3 has 19 amino acids. CDR1 is LGHNA and CDR2 is YNFKEQ in the germline V gene. The ends lost 1 base at V and 1 base at J; junction bases unmatched: 9.

The CDR3 DNA follows: TGTGCCAGCAGCTCGGACAGCACCGGGGAGCTGTTTTTT. This encodes CASSSDSTGELFF. V gene TRBV6-1 combines with J gene TRBJ2-2; a weak D match, TRBD1 (6 bases). Germline V gives CDR1 MNHNS, CDR2 SASEGT. This CDR3 comprises 13 residues. V gave up 6 bases and J gave up 4 bases, with 9 bases separating them.

The chain links TRBV5-8 to TRBJ2-1; 7 bases agree with TRBD2. Per the germline V gene, CDR1 is SGHTS and CDR2 is YDEGEE. The V and J ends lost 0 bases and 8 bases, in that order; junction bases with no gene match: 5. CDR3 length: 14 residues. The chain's CDR3 is CASSLDSGLDEQFF. DNA of the CDR3: TGTGCCAGCAGCTTGGATAGCGGGTTGGATGAGCAGTTCTTC. Variable domain in full (rest from reference TRBV5-8 and TRBJ2-1): EAGVTQSPTHLIKTRGQQATLRCSPISGHTSVYWYQQALGLGLQFLLWYDEGEERNRGNFPPRFSGRQFPNYSSELNVNALELEDSALYLCASSLDSGLDEQFFGPGTRLTVL.

This clone came up a few times. The CDR3 protein is CASSQDRPLGKNIQYF. As DNA, the CDR3 is TGTGCCAGCAGTCAAGACAGGCCTTTGGGCAAAAACATTCAGTACTTC. V and J are TRBV6-6 and TRBJ2-4; tentative D call: TRBD1 (6 bases). Trimming left V 5 bases short and J 3 bases short, with 17 bases between. Germline V gives CDR1 MNHNY, CDR2 SVGAGI (reference sequence). CDR3 length: 16 residues.

The gene calls are TRBV28 and TRBJ2-1, with D perhaps being TRBD1 or TRBD2 (5 bases each). Germline assignment: CDR1 MDHEN and CDR2 SYDVKM. The CDR3 extends over 14 amino acids. The V end lost 6 bases, the J end lost 7 bases, and 16 bases lay between the germline ends. CDR3 sequence: CASRDSGTLNEQFF. In DNA form, the CDR3 reads TGTGCCAGCAGGGATTCCGGGACCCTAAATGAGCAGTTCTTC.

This chain uses TRBV21-1 with TRBJ1-1. TRBV21-1 is flagged as a pseudogene. CDR3 length: 18 amino acids. In DNA form, the CDR3 reads TGTGCCAGCAGCAATAAAAAGCGGACGGGGGCCATGAACACTGAAGCTTTCTTT. Amino acids: CASSNKKRTGAMNTEAFF.

This rearrangement joins TRBV7-7 to TRBJ2-5; tentatively, D is TRBD2 (5 bases). V lost 3 bases to trimming and J lost 1 base, with 12 bases between them. The V gene's germline CDR1 is SSHAT and CDR2 FNYEAQ (reference sequence). The CDR3 extends over 15 amino acids. The CDR3 reads CASSLAGASQETQYF. CDR3 bases: TGTGCCAGCAGCTTGGCGGGTGCCTCCCAAGAGACCCAGTACTTC. Full variable domain (remainder filled in from reference TRBV7-7 and TRBJ2-5): GAGVSQSPRYKVTKRGQDVTLRCDPISSHATLYWYQQALGQGPEFLTYFNYEAQPDKSGLPSDRFSAERPEGSISTLTIQRTEQRDSAMYRCASSLAGASQETQYFGPGTRLLVL.

V usage is TRBV4-3 and J usage is TRBJ1-1; 7 nucleotides line up with TRBD1. CDR3 length equals 14 residues. Looked up from germline, CDR1 is LGHNA and CDR2 is YSLEER. Trimming cost V 6 bases and J 5 bases; bases outside gene matches: 9. Written as DNA, the CDR3 is TGCGCCAGCAGACACCGACAGGGTGAAACTGAAGCTTTCTTT. This gives the protein CASRHRQGETEAFF.

CDR3: CATSRDRGLNTEAFF. CDR3 in DNA: TGTGCCACCAGCAGAGACCGGGGTTTAAACACTGAAGCTTTCTTT. The J gene is TRBJ1-1, the V gene TRBV15, with unresolved D. Trimming removed 0 bases at V and 2 bases at J, with 10 bases between. There are 15 residues in the CDR3. The V gene's germline CDR1 is LNHNV and CDR2 YYDKDF (reference sequence). The complete variable domain, with remaining parts taken from reference TRBV15 and TRBJ1-1, reads DAMVIQNPRYQVTQFGKPVTLSCSQTLNHNVMYWYQQKSSQAPKLLFHYYDKDFNNEADTPDNFQSRRPNTSFCFLDIRSPGLGDTAMYLCATSRDRGLNTEAFFGQGTRLTVV.